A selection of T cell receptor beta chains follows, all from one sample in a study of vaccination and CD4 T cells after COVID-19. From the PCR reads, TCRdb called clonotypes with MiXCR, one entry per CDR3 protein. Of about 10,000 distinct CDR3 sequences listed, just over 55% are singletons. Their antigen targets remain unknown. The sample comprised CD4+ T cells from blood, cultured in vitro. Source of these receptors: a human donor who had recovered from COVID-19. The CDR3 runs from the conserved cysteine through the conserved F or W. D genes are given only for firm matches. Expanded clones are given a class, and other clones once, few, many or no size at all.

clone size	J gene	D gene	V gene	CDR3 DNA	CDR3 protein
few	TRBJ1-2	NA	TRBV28	TGTGCCAGCAGTCAAACGGCAGGCGGCTACACCTTC	CASSQTAGGYTF
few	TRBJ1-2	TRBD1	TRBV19	TGTGCCAGTAGTGCCGACAGGGGGAATGGCTACACCTTC	CASSADRGNGYTF
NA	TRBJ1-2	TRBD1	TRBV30	TGTGCCTGGAGTGCATTAAATCCGGGACAGGGAGGAGGCTATGGCTACACCTTC	CAWSALNPGQGGGYGYTF
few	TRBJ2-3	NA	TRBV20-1	TGCAGTGCTAGAGGTAGCGGCACAGATACGCAGTATTTT	CSARGSGTDTQYF
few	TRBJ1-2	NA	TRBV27	TGTGCCAGCAGTTTCCTCCCGGGGGGGGCTGGCTACACCTTC	CASSFLPGGAGYTF
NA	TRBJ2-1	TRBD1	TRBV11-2	TGTGCCAGCAGCTCGATCGCCGGGACAGGGGACAATGAGCAGTTCTTC	CASSSIAGTGDNEQFF
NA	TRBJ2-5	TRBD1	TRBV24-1	TGTGCCACCAGTGACACAACAGGGGGCGAAAAAGAGACCCAGTACTTC	CATSDTTGGEKETQYF
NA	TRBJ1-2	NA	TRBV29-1	TGCAGCGTGAGGGGGTTCTATGGCTACACCTTC	CSVRGFYGYTF
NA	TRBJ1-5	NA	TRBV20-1	TGCAGTGCTAGGGCCCCAGCGGGTCAGCCCCAGCATTTT	CSARAPAGQPQHF
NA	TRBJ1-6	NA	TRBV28	TGTGCCAGCAGTTTACGAGTCGGGCAGGGTCCTGATTCACCCCTCCACTTT	CASSLRVGQGPDSPLHF